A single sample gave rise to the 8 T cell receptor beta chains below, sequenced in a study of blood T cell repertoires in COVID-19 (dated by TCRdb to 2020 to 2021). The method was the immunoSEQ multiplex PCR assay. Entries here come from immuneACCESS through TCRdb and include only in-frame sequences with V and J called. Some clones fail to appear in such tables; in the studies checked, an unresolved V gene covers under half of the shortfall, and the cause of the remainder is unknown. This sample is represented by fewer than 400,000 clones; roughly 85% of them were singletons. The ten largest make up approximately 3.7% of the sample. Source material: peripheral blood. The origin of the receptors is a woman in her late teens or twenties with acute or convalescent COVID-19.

In DNA, the CDR3 is TGTGCCAGCAGCTGGAGCGGGACGGACGCATATGGCTACACCTTC. Translated: CASSWSGTDAYGYTF. The genes are TRBV5-6 and TRBJ1-2; D might be TRBD1 (5 bases). The CDR3 spans 15 residues. CDR1 is SGHDT, CDR2 YYEEEE, per germline. V lost 3 bases to trimming and J lost 5 bases, with 17 bases between them. Complete variable domain (other parts from reference TRBV5-6 and TRBJ1-2): DAGVTQSPTHLIKTRGQQVTLRCSPKSGHDTVSWYQQALGQGPQFIFQYYEEEERQRGNFPDRFSGHQFPNYSSELNVNALLLGDSALYLCASSWSGTDAYGYTFGSGTRLTVV.

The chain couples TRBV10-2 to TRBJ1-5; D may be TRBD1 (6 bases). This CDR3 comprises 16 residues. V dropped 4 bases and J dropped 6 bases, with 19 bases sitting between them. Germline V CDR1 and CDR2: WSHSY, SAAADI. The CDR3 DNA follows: TGCGCCAGCAGTGGAGCAGGGCAGGGGATCGCTCAGCCCCAGCATTTT. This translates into CASSGAGQGIAQPQHF.

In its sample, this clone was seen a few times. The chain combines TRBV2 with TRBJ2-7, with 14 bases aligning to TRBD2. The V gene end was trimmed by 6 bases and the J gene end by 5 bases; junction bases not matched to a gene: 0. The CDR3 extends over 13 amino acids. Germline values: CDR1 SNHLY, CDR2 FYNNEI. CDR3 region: CASRGLAGDEQYF. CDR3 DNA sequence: TGTGCCAGCAGGGGACTAGCGGGAGACGAGCAGTACTTC. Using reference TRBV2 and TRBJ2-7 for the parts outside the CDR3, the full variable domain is EPEVTQTPSHQVTQMGQEVILRCVPISNHLYFYWYRQILGQKVEFLVSFYNNEISEKSEIFDDQFSVERPDGSNFTLKIRSTKLEDSAMYFCASRGLAGDEQYFGPGTRLTVT.

Here the CDR3 reads CASSAGTGGSSPLHF. CDR3 nucleotides: TGTGCCAGCAGCGCGGGGACAGGAGGTAGTTCACCCCTCCACTTT. The genes are TRBV7-3 and TRBJ1-6; 8 bases line up with TRBD1. The germline gives CDR1 SGHTA, CDR2 FQGTGA. This CDR3 is built from 15 residues. The V segment lost 5 bases and the J segment 9 bases; nucleotides outside the gene matches: 9. Full variable domain (remainder filled in from reference TRBV7-3 and TRBJ1-6): GAGVSQTPSNKVTEKGKYVELRCDPISGHTALYWYRQSLGQGPEFLIYFQGTGAADDSGLPNDRFFAVRPEGSVSTLKIQRTERGDSAVYLCASSAGTGGSSPLHFGNGTRLTVT.

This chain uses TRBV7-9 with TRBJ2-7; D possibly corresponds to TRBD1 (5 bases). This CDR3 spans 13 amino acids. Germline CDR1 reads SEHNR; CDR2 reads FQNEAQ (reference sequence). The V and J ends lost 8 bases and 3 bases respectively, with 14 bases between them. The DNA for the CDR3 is TGTGCCAGCTACGACGGCCAGGGCTACGAGCAGTACTTC. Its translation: CASYDGQGYEQYF. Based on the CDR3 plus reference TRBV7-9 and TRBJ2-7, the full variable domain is DTGVSQNPRHKITKRGQNVTFRCDPISEHNRLYWYRQTLGQGPEFLTYFQNEAQLEKSRLLSDRFSAERPKGSFSTLEIQRTEQGDSAMYLCASYDGQGYEQYFGPGTRLTVT.

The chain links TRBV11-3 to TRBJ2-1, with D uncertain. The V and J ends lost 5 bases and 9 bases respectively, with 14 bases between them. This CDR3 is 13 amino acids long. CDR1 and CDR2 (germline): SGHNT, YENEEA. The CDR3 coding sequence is TGTGCCAGCAGCCCCGACGGAGTGGGTGAGCAGTTCTTC. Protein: CASSPDGVGEQFF.

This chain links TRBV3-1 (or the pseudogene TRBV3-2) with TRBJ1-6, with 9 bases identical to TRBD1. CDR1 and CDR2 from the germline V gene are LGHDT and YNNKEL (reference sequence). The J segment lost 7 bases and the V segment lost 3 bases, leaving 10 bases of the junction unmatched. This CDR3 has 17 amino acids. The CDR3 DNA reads TGTGCCAGCAGCCATACCGCCGGACAGGGGTCAAATTCACCCCTCCACTTT. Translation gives CASSHTAGQGSNSPLHF.

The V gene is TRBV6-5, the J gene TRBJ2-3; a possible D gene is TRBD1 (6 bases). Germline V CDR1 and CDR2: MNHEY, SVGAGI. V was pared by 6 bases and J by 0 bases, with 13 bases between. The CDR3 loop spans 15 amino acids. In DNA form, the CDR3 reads TGTGCCAGCAGACGAGGGACACCTAGCACAGATACGCAGTATTTT. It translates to CASRRGTPSTDTQYF.